This T cell receptor beta chain was identified in a study of T-cell memory formation after mild COVID-19. Overall study context: Largely, the TCR clusters proved donor specific.

With V trimmed by 2 bases and J by 8 bases, 8 bases remained unmatched. CDR1 is GTSNPN, CDR2 SVGIG, per germline (reference sequence). The CDR3 loop spans 15 amino acids. This clonotype was picked up a small number of times. A 5'RACE reaction primed in the constant segment made cDNA libraries of TCR alpha and TCR beta, and these carried sample barcodes and UMIs. MiXCR was run by TCRdb on the 5' RACE reads, yielding one entry per CDR3 protein. The sample carries 85,000 to 130,000 distinct CDR3 sequences, over 15% recorded once. What was sequenced was PBMCs or a T cell subset sorted from them (not recorded which). This chain joins TRBV30 and TRBJ2-1; TRBD2 matches at 11 bases. This TCR was recovered from an adult woman who had mild COVID-19 (a few samples of this study predate the infection). Cell type and time point are not known. For the CDR3, the DNA is TGTGCCTGGAGTCGGCTAGCGGGAGGAGGGGATGAGCAGTTCTTC. Encoded protein: CAWSRLAGGGDEQFF.